The next 15 T cell receptor beta chains were all read from a single sample in a study of human T cells and chemical hapten exposure. Sample time point: patch test 1, 2 weeks after DPC sensitization. Noted treatment: therapeutic diphenylcyclopropenone sensitization with weekly scalp DPC. MiXCR was run by TCRdb on the RACE reads, yielding one entry per CDR3 protein. The sample consists of around 75,000 distinct CDR3 sequences, about 10% of them appearing once. Specimen: whole blood, collected in connection with sensitization to the hapten diphenylcyclopropenone (DPC). The source of these receptors is a woman aged 60-75 years with alopecia areata. Some clones in this sample may be carry-over from other donors' samples.

This clonotype has a count of ten or more. This sequence joins TRBV3-1 and TRBJ2-5, with D unresolved. V gave up 2 bases and J gave up 4 bases, with 11 bases separating them. Germline V gene lookup returns CDR1 LGHDT and CDR2 YNNKEL (reference sequence). The CDR3 totals 14 residues. In DNA, the CDR3 is TGTGCCAGCAGCCAAAATCCCGGACCAGAGACCCAGTACTTC. Protein sequence: CASSQNPGPETQYF.

This clonotype was seen a handful of times. The V call is TRBV6-2 or TRBV6-3, the J call TRBJ1-5; D is unresolved. This CDR3 is 14 amino acids long. The germline CDR1 and CDR2 sequences are MNHEY and SVGEGT. Between the trimmed V and J ends, which lost 6 bases and 6 bases, there was a span of 15 bases. DNA for the CDR3: TGTGCCAGCAGCCACTCCGGAGGGCTTCAGCCCCAGCATTTT. Translation gives CASSHSGGLQPQHF.

This clonotype was counted only a few times. The J gene is TRBJ2-4, the V gene TRBV5-4, with D perhaps matching TRBD1 or TRBD2 (5 bases each). V lost 3 bases and J 8 bases, leaving 18 bases between the germline ends. Germline CDR1 reads SGHNT; CDR2 reads YYREEE (reference sequence). The CDR3 sequence is 15 residues long. CDR3 nucleotide sequence: TGTGCCAGCAGCTCGGCCCGGGACCCGTCGGACATTCAGTACTTC. It specifies CASSSARDPSDIQYF. Filled out from reference TRBV5-4 and TRBJ2-4, the complete variable domain reads ETGVTQSPTHLIKTRGQQVTLRCSSQSGHNTVSWYQQALGQGPQFIFQYYREEENGRGNFPPRFSGLQFPNYSSELNVNALELDDSALYLCASSSARDPSDIQYFGAGTRLSVL.

The rearrangement joins TRBV29-1 to TRBJ2-3; 7 bases match TRBD1. This CDR3 spans 12 amino acids. In germline, CDR1 is SQVTM, CDR2 ANQGSEA. J was trimmed by 9 bases and V by 7 bases; bases with no gene match: 10. In DNA, the CDR3 is TGCAGCGCTGAGGGCCCACAGGGGACGCAGTATTTT. Translating gives CSAEGPQGTQYF.

The chain has TRBV4-1 and TRBJ2-7; 9 nucleotides match TRBD1. CDR1 is MGHRA, CDR2 YSYEKL, per germline. V was clipped by 3 bases and J by 5 bases; unmatched bases: 2. This CDR3 is built from 13 residues. For the CDR3, the DNA is TGCGCCAGCAGCCATGGACAGGGGAACGAGCAGTACTTC. It yields the protein CASSHGQGNEQYF.

This clonotype appeared a few times. Relative to the germline gene, one junction end is altered; a read error may explain this. This chain uses TRBV20-1 with TRBJ1-2; D possibly corresponds to TRBD1 (6 bases). The CDR3 consists of 10 residues. Germline V gives CDR1 DFQATT, CDR2 SNEGSKA (reference sequence). CDR3 sequence (DNA): TGCAGTGCTAATACAGGGTCCCCAGTCTTC. This codes for CSANTGSPVF.

This clonotype was observed a handful of times. The chain couples TRBV28 to TRBJ1-3; 7 bases fit TRBD1. The V and J ends lost 6 bases and 3 bases, in that order; junction bases with no gene match: 5. The CDR3 totals 14 residues. From germline, CDR1 is MDHEN and CDR2 SYDVKM. The CDR3 DNA is TGTGCCAGCAGATCTACAGGGGTTGGAAACACCATATATTTT. It specifies CASRSTGVGNTIYF. Full variable domain (outside the CDR3, taken from reference TRBV28 and TRBJ1-3): DVKVTQSSRYLVKRTGEKVFLECVQDMDHENMFWYRQDPGLGLRLIYFSYDVKMKEKGDIPEGYSVSREKKERFSLILESASTNQTSMYLCASRSTGVGNTIYFGEGSWLTVV.

This clonotype was seen a handful of times. The V and J genes are TRBV3-1 and TRBJ1-2; 7 bases agree with TRBD1. The CDR3 is made up of 15 amino acids. Germline loops: CDR1 LGHDT, CDR2 YNNKEL (reference sequence). The ends lost 0 bases at V and 3 bases at J; junction bases unmatched: 4. The CDR3 sequence: CASSQEGGGYYGYTF. CDR3 bases: TGTGCCAGCAGCCAAGAGGGAGGGGGCTACTATGGCTACACCTTC.

The J gene is TRBJ2-2, the V gene TRBV7-9; tentatively, D is TRBD1 or TRBD2 (5 bases each). This CDR3 comprises 12 residues. Trimming cost V 5 bases and J 6 bases, with 7 bases left between them. Germline V lookup: CDR1 SEHNR, CDR2 FQNEAQ (reference sequence). DNA for the CDR3: TGTGCCAGCAGCCGAGGGGCCGGGGAGCTGTTTTTT. It translates to CASSRGAGELFF.

This clonotype was observed at least ten times. The J gene is TRBJ1-3, the V gene TRBV7-9; the D is unclear. The CDR3 runs 11 residues. Germline values: CDR1 SEHNR, CDR2 FQNEAQ (reference sequence). The germline V and J ends were trimmed by 5 bases and 3 bases, with 2 bases remaining between them. The CDR3 coding sequence is TGTGCCAGCAGCATTGGAAACACCATATATTTT. Encoded protein: CASSIGNTIYF.

This clonotype was seen only a few times. The J gene is TRBJ2-7, the V gene TRBV29-1; D gene ambiguous. The CDR3 contains 11 residues. The germline V and J ends were trimmed by 6 bases and 7 bases, with 13 bases remaining between them. Germline CDR1 is SQVTM and CDR2 is ANQGSEA. CDR3 coding DNA: TGCAGCGTCGGTTCGGCGAGAGAGCAGTACTTC. Amino acids: CSVGSAREQYF.

This clonotype showed up just a few times. The chain recombines TRBV12-3 or TRBV12-4 with TRBJ1-5, with D tentatively TRBD1 (5 bases). There are 16 residues in the CDR3. Trimming cost V 6 bases and J 12 bases, with 27 bases left between them. The chain's CDR3 is CASRSERGWVEGHQHF. The CDR3 region has the DNA TGTGCCAGCAGGTCGGAAAGGGGATGGGTAGAAGGGCACCAGCATTTT.

The V call is TRBV20-1, the J call TRBJ2-3; D not certain. The CDR3 runs 14 residues. Deletions cut 3 bases from V and 1 base from J, with 11 bases between. Per the germline V gene, CDR1 is DFQATT and CDR2 is SNEGSKA (reference sequence). Written as DNA, the CDR3 is TGCAGTGCTAGGAAAAACAGAGGCACAGATACGCAGTATTTT. Its protein product is CSARKNRGTDTQYF.

By sample fraction, this clonotype is medium-sized. The rearrangement joins TRBV5-1 to TRBJ2-1; no firm D call. Trimming pared 4 bases from V and 5 bases from J, leaving 7 bases between. This CDR3 region has 12 residues. CDR1 is SGHRS and CDR2 is YFSETQ in the germline V gene. CDR3 in amino acids: CASSLTDNEQFF. The CDR3 DNA reads TGCGCCAGCAGCCTGACTGACAATGAGCAGTTCTTC.

This clonotype was detected ten times or more. The genes are TRBV20-1 and TRBJ1-1; 10 nucleotides match TRBD1. Trimming at V came to 3 bases and at J to 3 bases, leaving 13 bases not matched to a gene. Germline V gene lookup returns CDR1 DFQATT and CDR2 SNEGSKA (reference sequence). The CDR3 is made up of 17 amino acids. CDR3 DNA sequence: TGCAGTGCTAGGGGGACAGGGGAAAGGTACCGGGACACTGAAGCTTTCTTT. Residues: CSARGTGERYRDTEAFF.